These 22 T cell receptor beta chains came from one sample sequenced in a study of T cell clonotyping in hematopoietic cell transplantation (dated by TCRdb to the early 2020s). Library preparation used the immunoSEQ multiplex PCR assay. The clones in this table, taken by TCRdb from immuneACCESS, are in-frame only. Not every clone is retained; where verified, under half of the shortfall comes from an unresolved V gene, and the cause of the rest is unknown. The sample profile shows over 35,000 clones; 80% to 90% of them were found once. Clones ranked in the top ten supply about 2.1% of the sample. The specimen was peripheral blood mononuclear cells. These TCRs come from a woman between 40 and 50 years old in good health. Some clones in this sample may be carry-over from other donors' samples.

J is TRBJ2-1 and V is TRBV4-1; 7 bases line up with TRBD2. The CDR3 spans 18 residues. CDR1 is MGHRA, CDR2 YSYEKL, per germline. After removal of 5 bases from V and 8 bases from J, the junction contained 21 bases not matched to a gene. DNA of the CDR3: TGCGCCAGCAGCTACAGACCGAATGGTGCGGGAGAGGAGTATGAGCAGTTCTTC. This sequence encodes CASSYRPNGAGEEYEQFF.

The V gene is TRBV6-5, the J gene TRBJ2-7; TRBD2 might be the D (5 bases). Germline values: CDR1 MNHEY, CDR2 SVGAGI. Trimming took 7 bases from V and 6 from J, leaving 16 bases between them. This CDR3 region has 13 residues. CDR3 residues: CASKDTGESEQYF. The CDR3 DNA sequence: TGTGCCAGCAAAGACACCGGGGAGTCCGAGCAGTACTTC.

The rearrangement uses TRBV5-1 and TRBJ1-1; TRBD1 aligns across 8 bases. Germline CDR1 SGHRS, CDR2 YFSETQ. The V and J ends lost 4 bases and 3 bases, in that order; junction bases with no gene match: 8. The CDR3 totals 15 residues. In nucleotides, the CDR3 is TGCGCCAGCAGCCCACGGACAGGGTCCGACACTGAAGCTTTCTTT. This codes for CASSPRTGSDTEAFF. Full variable domain (rest looked up from reference TRBV5-1 and TRBJ1-1): KAGVTQTPRYLIKTRGQQVTLSCSPISGHRSVSWYQQTPGQGLQFLFEYFSETQRNKGNFPGRFSGRQFSNSRSEMNVSTLELGDSALYLCASSPRTGSDTEAFFGQGTRLTVV.

The chain has TRBV19 and TRBJ1-2; D unresolved. The V end was cut by 3 bases, the J end by 6 bases, with 11 bases between. Looked up from germline, CDR1 is LNHDA and CDR2 is SQIVND (reference sequence). This CDR3 contains 13 residues. The CDR3 is CASSIRGRDGYTF. The CDR3 DNA follows: TGTGCCAGTAGTATTCGAGGTCGGGATGGCTACACCTTC. The full variable domain, in which reference TRBV19 and TRBJ1-2 provide the parts outside the CDR3, is DGGITQSPKYLFRKEGQNVTLSCEQNLNHDAMYWYRQDPGQGLRLIYYSQIVNDFQKGDIAEGYSVSREKKESFPLTVTSAQKNPTAFYLCASSIRGRDGYTFGSGTRLTVV.

The chain joins TRBV7-2 to TRBJ1-2; D call uncertain. This CDR3 spans 14 amino acids. Looked up from germline, CDR1 is SGHTA and CDR2 is FQGNSA. Between the trimmed V and J ends, which lost 6 bases and 4 bases, there was a span of 15 bases. The CDR3 reads CASRDYQGPYGYTF. In DNA, the CDR3 is TGTGCCAGCAGGGACTACCAAGGACCCTATGGCTACACCTTC.

This rearrangement joins TRBV9 to TRBJ2-1, with 8 bases lining up with TRBD2. Germline V gives CDR1 SGDLS, CDR2 YYNGEE. CDR3 length equals 16 residues. With 3 bases clipped from V and 2 bases from J, the junction kept 7 bases outside the gene matches. The CDR3 loop reads CASSGSGAYPYNEQFF. The CDR3 region has the DNA TGTGCCAGCAGCGGTAGCGGGGCCTATCCCTACAATGAGCAGTTCTTC.

The rearrangement joins TRBV28 to TRBJ2-7; a weak D match, TRBD2 (7 bases). CDR1 and CDR2 from the germline V gene are MDHEN and SYDVKM. V lost 6 bases, J lost 2 bases, and 20 bases lay in between. This CDR3 region has 16 residues. The CDR3 spells CASRKGGAGVPYEQYF. CDR3 bases: TGTGCCAGCAGGAAAGGGGGGGCGGGAGTCCCCTACGAGCAGTACTTC.

The chain couples TRBV28 to TRBJ2-1; D uncertain. Trimming left V 5 bases short and J 2 bases short, with 13 bases between. The CDR3 contains 15 residues. CDR1 and CDR2 from the germline V gene are MDHEN and SYDVKM. As DNA, the CDR3 is TGTGCCAGCAGTGGTTATGGGGTCCCCTACAATGAGCAGTTCTTC. Protein: CASSGYGVPYNEQFF.

The rearrangement uses TRBV7-9 and TRBJ2-7; maybe TRBD1 (6 bases). CDR1 and CDR2 from the germline V gene are SEHNR and FQNEAQ (reference sequence). The CDR3 consists of 14 residues. Trimming removed 1 base at V and 5 bases at J, with 12 bases between. The CDR3 bases are TGTGCCAGCAGCTTAGAAACAGGGCTGAACGAGCAGTACTTC. This codes for CASSLETGLNEQYF.

CDR3 nucleotides: TGTGCCAGCAGGTGGGGGGCATCTGAAAAACTGTTTTTT. Protein: CASRWGASEKLFF. The rearrangement uses TRBV2 and TRBJ1-4; the D gene is possibly TRBD1 (6 bases). The V gene's germline CDR1 is SNHLY and CDR2 FYNNEI. CDR3 length equals 13 residues. V was trimmed by 6 bases and J by 7 bases, leaving 12 bases between them.

The CDR3: CASSIGSGRVDTQYF. The CDR3 bases are TGTGCCAGTAGTATAGGTAGCGGGAGAGTGGATACGCAGTATTTT. This chain connects TRBV19 to TRBJ2-3; 9 bases are shared with TRBD2. The CDR3 contains 15 residues. Germline V gene sequence: CDR1 LNHDA, CDR2 SQIVND (reference sequence). The trim removed 1 base at V and 6 bases at J, leaving 5 bases unmatched.

The chain has TRBV19 and TRBJ1-3; D is ambiguous. Deletions cut 8 bases from V and 0 bases from J, with 11 bases between. Germline lookup yields CDR1 LNHDA and CDR2 SQIVND (reference sequence). CDR3 length equals 14 residues. The CDR3: CASRRGFSGNTIYF. Here the CDR3 DNA reads TGTGCCAGTCGTCGGGGTTTCTCTGGAAACACCATATATTTT.

This chain connects TRBV28 to TRBJ2-7, with 12 bases that match TRBD2. The CDR3 runs 16 residues. The germline CDR1 and CDR2 sequences are MDHEN and SYDVKM. J was trimmed by 0 bases and V by 6 bases; bases with no gene match: 6. The CDR3: CASSPGLAGSSYEQYF. For the CDR3, the DNA is TGTGCCAGCAGCCCAGGACTAGCGGGATCCTCCTACGAGCAGTACTTC.

In its sample, this clone was seen once. The gene calls are TRBV5-1 and TRBJ2-5; the match to TRBD1 covers 9 bases. The CDR3 has 15 amino acids. V was clipped by 4 bases and J by 3 bases; unmatched bases: 7. Per germline, CDR1 SGHRS and CDR2 YFSETQ. The CDR3 bases are TGCGCCAGCAGCAGTAGGACAGGGGAGAAAGAGACCCAGTACTTC. Protein: CASSSRTGEKETQYF.

V usage is TRBV2 and J usage is TRBJ2-7; the match to TRBD1 covers 11 bases. V lost 7 bases, J lost 3 bases, and 8 bases stayed unmatched. Germline V gene sequence: CDR1 SNHLY, CDR2 FYNNEI. CDR3 length equals 15 residues. In nucleotides, the CDR3 is TGTGCCAGCAACACTGGGACAGGGGGATTCTACGAGCAGTACTTC. It translates to CASNTGTGGFYEQYF.

The chain recombines TRBV29-1 with TRBJ2-1; D not resolved. Germline V CDR1 and CDR2: SQVTM, ANQGSEA. This CDR3 region has 12 residues. Deletions cut 4 bases from V and 0 bases from J, with 4 bases between. CDR3: CSVVPSYNEQFF. For the CDR3, the DNA is TGCAGCGTTGTACCCTCCTACAATGAGCAGTTCTTC.

The chain has TRBV7-2 and TRBJ2-7; D possibly corresponds to TRBD2 (6 bases). This CDR3 comprises 14 residues. Germline CDR1 and CDR2: SGHTA and FQGNSA. The V and J ends lost 2 bases and 1 base respectively, with 9 bases between them. For the CDR3, the DNA is TGTGCCAGCAGCTTAATGAGCGGGTCCTACGAGCAGTACTTC. Its protein is CASSLMSGSYEQYF.

This chain joins TRBV30 and TRBJ1-3; D gene unclear. Germline V gene lookup returns CDR1 GTSNPN and CDR2 SVGIG (reference sequence). This CDR3 spans 12 amino acids. V lost 3 bases and J lost 1, with 4 bases in between. The DNA for the CDR3 is TGTGCCTGGAGAGAGTCTGGAAACACCATATATTTT. It codes for CAWRESGNTIYF.

This chain connects TRBV9 to TRBJ2-1, with 12 bases matching TRBD2. CDR1 is SGDLS, CDR2 YYNGEE, per germline. This CDR3 has 16 amino acids. Losses at the gene ends were 3 bases for V and 7 bases for J; bases not matched to a gene: 8. CDR3 DNA: TGTGCCAGCAGCGAAAAACTAGCGGGAGGCAGGAATGAGCAGTTCTTC. Its translation is CASSEKLAGGRNEQFF.

The V gene is TRBV9, the J gene TRBJ2-5; tentatively, D is TRBD2 (6 bases). The CDR3 spans 16 residues. Germline V lookup: CDR1 SGDLS, CDR2 YYNGEE. Trimming pared 4 bases from V and 2 bases from J, leaving 18 bases between. CDR3 sequence (DNA): TGTGCCAGCAGCAACATTGTGGGGGGTGGACAAGAGACCCAGTACTTC. It specifies CASSNIVGGGQETQYF.

This sequence joins TRBV7-2 and TRBJ1-1; D unclear. The CDR3 is 15 residues long. Per the germline V gene, CDR1 is SGHTA and CDR2 is FQGNSA. Deletions cut 5 bases from V and 0 bases from J, with 13 bases between. The CDR3 region is CASSALGSMNTEAFF. The CDR3 region has the DNA TGTGCCAGCAGCGCCCTTGGATCGATGAACACTGAAGCTTTCTTT.

The chain combines TRBV29-1 with TRBJ1-4, with D uncertain. The CDR3 is made up of 12 amino acids. Trimming pared 4 bases from V and 12 bases from J, leaving 15 bases between. Per germline, CDR1 SQVTM and CDR2 ANQGSEA. CDR3 nucleotides: TGCAGCGTTGTAACGGGGTCCCGCGAACTGTTTTTT. This codes for CSVVTGSRELFF.